The sequence of this T cell receptor beta chain was determined in a study of T cells in Graves' hyperthyroidism and ophthalmopathy. This clonotype occurred a few times. The V end was cut by 1 base, the J end by 3 bases, with 10 bases between. CDR1 and CDR2 (germline): SGHAT, FQNNGV. The CDR3 covers 15 residues. Lactation, pregnancy, other autoimmune disease or uncontrolled infection led to exclusion of patients. There were TCR beta CDR3 regions amplified from RNA transcripts. HTBI primers were the set used in a first-round RT-PCR of the TCR CDR3. In TCRdb, the multiplex PCR reads were re-called with MiXCR into one record per CDR3 protein. The sample carries approximately 300,000 distinct CDR3 sequences, over 15% recorded once.

The source is a woman aged 60 to 75 with Graves' ophthalmopathy. This chain uses TRBV11-2 with TRBJ1-5, with D perhaps matching TRBD1 (5 bases). Input material: blood. CDR3 nucleotide sequence: TGTGCCAGCAGCTTAGGCAGGGCTCACAATCAGCCCCAGCATTTT. Protein sequence: CASSLGRAHNQPQHF.